Sequencing of this T cell receptor beta chain was carried out in a study of blood T cell repertoires in COVID-19. Across the study: T cells, B-cell-depleted T cells, or PBMCs supplied cDNA or gDNA.

Participants reported their clinical history, and cohort assignment relied on those reports. Within 2 weeks of study entry, exposed participants had contacted a PCR-confirmed or clinician-diagnosed COVID-19 case. Repertoires were generated with immunoSEQ multiplex PCR, while TCRdb's copy carries only in-frame clones and drops some. This sample has roughly 150,000 clones, with over 80% found just once. The CDR3 consists of 13 residues. V lost 0 bases, J lost 11 bases, and 6 bases stayed unmatched. Looked up from germline, CDR1 is SGHRS and CDR2 is YFSETQ. The chain recombines TRBV5-1 with TRBJ1-1, with 8 bases that match TRBD1. This TCR derives from a man in his 70s who had been exposed to COVID-19. The sequencing sample was made of PBMCs or T cells enriched from blood (not recorded which). The CDR3 reads CASSLEGRGPAFF. CDR3 sequence (DNA): TGCGCCAGCAGCTTGGAGGGCAGGGGGCCCGCTTTCTTT.